This TCR beta chain came from a study of blood T cell repertoires in COVID-19. Looking at the study overall: Some COVID-19 samples were acute and others convalescent; all came from the United States, Italy and Spain.

CDR1 and CDR2 (germline): MNHEY, SMNVEV (reference sequence). The CDR3 totals 17 residues. The ends lost 4 bases at V and 4 bases at J; junction bases unmatched: 14. The authors' processing: The authors estimated nucleated cell counts from reference gene primer amplification. The method was immunoSEQ multiplex PCR; TCRdb's version includes in-frame clones alone and lacks a portion of them. D and trimming were read from the DNA, whereas the V and J calls and clone size are those reported in that table. The sample has over 200,000 clones, around 79% seen once. The sample taken for sequencing was peripheral blood. The rearrangement links TRBV27 to TRBJ1-1; 8 bases agree with TRBD1. This clonotype was sampled from a woman aged 80 or older with acute or convalescent COVID-19. The CDR3 loop is CASSSSPRTGSVTEAFF. The CDR3 bases are TGTGCCAGCAGTTCCAGCCCCCGGACAGGGTCTGTCACTGAAGCTTTCTTT.